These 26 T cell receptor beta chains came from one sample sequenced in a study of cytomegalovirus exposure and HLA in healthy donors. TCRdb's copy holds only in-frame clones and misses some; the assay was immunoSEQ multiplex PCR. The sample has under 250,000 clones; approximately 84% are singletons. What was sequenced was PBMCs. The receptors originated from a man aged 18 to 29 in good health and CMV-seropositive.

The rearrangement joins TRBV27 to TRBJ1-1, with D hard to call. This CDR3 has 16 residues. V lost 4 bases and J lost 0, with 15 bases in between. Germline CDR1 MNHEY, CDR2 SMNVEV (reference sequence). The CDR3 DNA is TGTGCCAGCAGTTCCTCCGGACTTATCATGAACACTGAAGCTTTCTTT. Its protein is CASSSSGLIMNTEAFF.

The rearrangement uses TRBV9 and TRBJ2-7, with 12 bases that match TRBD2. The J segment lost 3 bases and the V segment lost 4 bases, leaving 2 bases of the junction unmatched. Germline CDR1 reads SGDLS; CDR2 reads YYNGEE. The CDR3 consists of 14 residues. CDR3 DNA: TGTGCCAGCAGCCCGGGACTAGCGGGCTACGAGCAGTACTTC. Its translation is CASSPGLAGYEQYF. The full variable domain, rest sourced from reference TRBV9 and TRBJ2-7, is DSGVTQTPKHLITATGQRVTLRCSPRSGDLSVYWYQQSLDQGLQFLIQYYNGEERAKGNILERFSAQQFPDLHSELNLSSLELGDSALYFCASSPGLAGYEQYFGPGTRLTVT.

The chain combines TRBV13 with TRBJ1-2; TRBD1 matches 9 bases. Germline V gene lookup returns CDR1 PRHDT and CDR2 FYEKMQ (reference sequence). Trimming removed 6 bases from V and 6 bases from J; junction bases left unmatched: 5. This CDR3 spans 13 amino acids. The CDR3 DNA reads TGTGCCAGCAGATGGCGGACAGGGGATGGCTACACCTTC. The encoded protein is CASRWRTGDGYTF.

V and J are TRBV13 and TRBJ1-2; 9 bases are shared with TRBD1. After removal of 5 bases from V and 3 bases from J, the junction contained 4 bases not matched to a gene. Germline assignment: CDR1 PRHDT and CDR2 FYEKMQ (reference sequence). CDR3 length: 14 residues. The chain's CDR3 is CASSKDRGYYGYTF. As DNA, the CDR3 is TGTGCCAGCAGCAAAGACAGGGGGTACTATGGCTACACCTTC. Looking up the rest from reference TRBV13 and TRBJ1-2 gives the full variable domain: AAGVIQSPRHLIKEKRETATLKCYPIPRHDTVYWYQQGPGQDPQFLISFYEKMQSDKGSIPDRFSAQQFSDYHSELNMSSLELGDSALYFCASSKDRGYYGYTFGSGTRLTVV.

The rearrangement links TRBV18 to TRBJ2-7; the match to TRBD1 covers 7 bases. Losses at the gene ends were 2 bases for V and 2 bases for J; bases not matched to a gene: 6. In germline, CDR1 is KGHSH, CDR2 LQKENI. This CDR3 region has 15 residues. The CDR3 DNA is TGTGCCAGCTCACCAACACAGGGGATCCCCTACGAGCAGTACTTC. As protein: CASSPTQGIPYEQYF.

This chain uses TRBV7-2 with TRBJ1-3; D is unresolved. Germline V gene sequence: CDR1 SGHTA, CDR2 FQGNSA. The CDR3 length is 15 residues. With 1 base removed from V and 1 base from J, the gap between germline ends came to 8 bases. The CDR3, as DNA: TGTGCCAGCAGCTTAGATCCGGGATCTGGAAACACCATATATTTT. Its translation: CASSLDPGSGNTIYF.

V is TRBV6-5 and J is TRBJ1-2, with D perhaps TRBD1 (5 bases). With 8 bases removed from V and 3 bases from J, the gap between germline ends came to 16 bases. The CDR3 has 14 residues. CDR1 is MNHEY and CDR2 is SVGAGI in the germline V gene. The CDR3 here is CASGTAGQDYGYTF. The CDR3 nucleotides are TGTGCCAGCGGAACTGCTGGACAAGACTATGGCTACACCTTC.

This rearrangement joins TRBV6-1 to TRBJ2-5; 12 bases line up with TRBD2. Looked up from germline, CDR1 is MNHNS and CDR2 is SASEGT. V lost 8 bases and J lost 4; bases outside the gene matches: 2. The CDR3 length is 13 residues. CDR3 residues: CASSTSGRETQYF. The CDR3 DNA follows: TGTGCCAGCTCGACTAGCGGGAGAGAGACCCAGTACTTC.

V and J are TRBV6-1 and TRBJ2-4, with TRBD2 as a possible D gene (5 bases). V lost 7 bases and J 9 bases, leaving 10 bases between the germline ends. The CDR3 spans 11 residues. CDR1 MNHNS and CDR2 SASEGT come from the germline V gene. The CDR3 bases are TGTGCCAGCATATTAGCGTCCATTCAGTACTTC. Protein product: CASILASIQYF.

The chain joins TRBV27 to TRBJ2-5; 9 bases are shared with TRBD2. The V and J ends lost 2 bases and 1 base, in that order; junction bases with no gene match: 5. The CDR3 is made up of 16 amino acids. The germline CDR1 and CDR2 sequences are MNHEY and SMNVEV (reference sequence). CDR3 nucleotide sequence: TGTGCCAGCAGTTTAAAGCGGGAGGCCCTCCAAGAGACCCAGTACTTC. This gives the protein CASSLKREALQETQYF.

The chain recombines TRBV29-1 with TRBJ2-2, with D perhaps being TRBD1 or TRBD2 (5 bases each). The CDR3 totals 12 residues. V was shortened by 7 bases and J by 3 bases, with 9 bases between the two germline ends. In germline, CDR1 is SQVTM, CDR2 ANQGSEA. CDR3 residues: CSAGTYTGELFF. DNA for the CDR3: TGCAGCGCCGGGACCTACACCGGGGAGCTGTTTTTT.

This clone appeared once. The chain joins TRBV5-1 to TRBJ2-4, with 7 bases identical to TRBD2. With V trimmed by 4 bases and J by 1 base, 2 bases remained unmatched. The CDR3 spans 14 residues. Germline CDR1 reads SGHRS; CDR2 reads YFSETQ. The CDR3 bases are TGCGCCAGCAGCCTCGGGAGGGCCAAAAACATTCAGTACTTC. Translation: CASSLGRAKNIQYF.

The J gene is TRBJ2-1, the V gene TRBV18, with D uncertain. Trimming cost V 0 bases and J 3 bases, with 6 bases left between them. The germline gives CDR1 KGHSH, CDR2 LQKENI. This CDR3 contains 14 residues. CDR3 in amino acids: CASSPPPGYNEQFF. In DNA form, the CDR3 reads TGTGCCAGCTCACCACCCCCAGGCTACAATGAGCAGTTCTTC.

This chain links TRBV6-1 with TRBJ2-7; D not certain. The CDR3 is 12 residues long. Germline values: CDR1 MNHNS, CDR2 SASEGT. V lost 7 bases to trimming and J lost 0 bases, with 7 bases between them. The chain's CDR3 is CASTPSSYEQYF. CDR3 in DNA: TGTGCCAGCACCCCCTCCTCCTACGAGCAGTACTTC.

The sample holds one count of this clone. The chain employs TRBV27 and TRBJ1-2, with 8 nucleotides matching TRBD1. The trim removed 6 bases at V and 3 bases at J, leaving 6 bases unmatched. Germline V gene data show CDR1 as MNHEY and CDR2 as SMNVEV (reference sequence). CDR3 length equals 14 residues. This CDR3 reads CASSRTGWDYGYTF. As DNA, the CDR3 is TGTGCCAGCAGCCGGACAGGGTGGGACTATGGCTACACCTTC.

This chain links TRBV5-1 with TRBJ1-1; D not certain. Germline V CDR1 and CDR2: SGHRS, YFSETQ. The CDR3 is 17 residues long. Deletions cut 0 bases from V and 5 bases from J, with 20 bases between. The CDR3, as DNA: TGCGCCAGCAGCTTGGAGCTTGCTGGCGGGCCGGGGACTGAAGCTTTCTTT. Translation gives CASSLELAGGPGTEAFF.

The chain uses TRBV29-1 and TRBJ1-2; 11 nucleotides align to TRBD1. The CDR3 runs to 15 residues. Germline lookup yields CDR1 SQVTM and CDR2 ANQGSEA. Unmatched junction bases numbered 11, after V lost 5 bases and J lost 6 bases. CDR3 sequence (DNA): TGCAGCGTTCGGGGACAGGGGGTCTTTGTAGATGGCTACACCTTC. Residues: CSVRGQGVFVDGYTF.

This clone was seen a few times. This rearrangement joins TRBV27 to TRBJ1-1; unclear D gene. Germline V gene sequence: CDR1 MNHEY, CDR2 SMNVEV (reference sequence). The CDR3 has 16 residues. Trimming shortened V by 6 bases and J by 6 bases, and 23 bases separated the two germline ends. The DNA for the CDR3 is TGTGCCAGCAGCCTGGACCTTGGTGGCAGGATCTCTGAAGCTTTCTTT. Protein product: CASSLDLGGRISEAFF.

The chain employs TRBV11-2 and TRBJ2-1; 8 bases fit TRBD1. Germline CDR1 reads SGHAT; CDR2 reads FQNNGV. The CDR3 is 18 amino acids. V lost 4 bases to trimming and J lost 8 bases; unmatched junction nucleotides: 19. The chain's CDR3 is CASSSTRRAGGIGDEQFF. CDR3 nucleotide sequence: TGTGCCAGCAGCTCTACCCGCCGGGCAGGGGGCATCGGCGATGAGCAGTTCTTC.

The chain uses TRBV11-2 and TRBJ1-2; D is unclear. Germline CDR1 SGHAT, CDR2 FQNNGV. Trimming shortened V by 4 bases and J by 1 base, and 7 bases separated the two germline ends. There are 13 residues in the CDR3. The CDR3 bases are TGTGCCAGCAGCTCAAGCAGTAACTATGGCTACACCTTC. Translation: CASSSSSNYGYTF.

CDR3 in DNA: TGTGCCAGCAGCAAAATACAGGGGTACTATGGCTACACCTTC. This sequence encodes CASSKIQGYYGYTF. V is TRBV7-2 and J is TRBJ1-2, with 7 nucleotides matching TRBD1. With V trimmed by 5 bases and J by 3 bases, 6 bases remained unmatched. This CDR3 comprises 14 residues. CDR1 is SGHTA and CDR2 is FQGNSA in the germline V gene.

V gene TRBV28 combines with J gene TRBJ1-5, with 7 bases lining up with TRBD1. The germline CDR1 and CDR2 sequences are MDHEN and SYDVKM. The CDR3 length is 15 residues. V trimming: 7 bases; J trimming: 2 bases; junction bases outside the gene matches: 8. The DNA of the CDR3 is TGTGCCAGCACCCGAGGGGGCTTAGGCAATCAGCCCCAGCATTTT. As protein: CASTRGGLGNQPQHF.

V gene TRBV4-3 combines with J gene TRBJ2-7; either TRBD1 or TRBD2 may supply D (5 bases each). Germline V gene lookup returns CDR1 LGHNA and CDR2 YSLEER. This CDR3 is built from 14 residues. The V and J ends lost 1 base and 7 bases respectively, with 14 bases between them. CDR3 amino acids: CASSQGTGGGEQYF. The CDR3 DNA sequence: TGCGCCAGCAGCCAAGGCACAGGTGGAGGAGAGCAGTACTTC.

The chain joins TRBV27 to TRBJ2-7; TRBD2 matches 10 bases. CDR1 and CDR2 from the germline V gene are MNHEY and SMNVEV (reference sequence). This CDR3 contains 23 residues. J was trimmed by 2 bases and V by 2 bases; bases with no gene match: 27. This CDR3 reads CASSLRCGCGGILLAGVPYEQYF. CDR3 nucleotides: TGTGCCAGCAGTTTAAGGTGTGGCTGTGGGGGAATCCTGCTAGCGGGAGTCCCCTACGAGCAGTACTTC.

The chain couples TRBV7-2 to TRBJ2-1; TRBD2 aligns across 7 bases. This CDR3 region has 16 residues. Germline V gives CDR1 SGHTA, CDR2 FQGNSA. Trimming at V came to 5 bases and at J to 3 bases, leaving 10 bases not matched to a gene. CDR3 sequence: CASSRRSGTNYNEQFF. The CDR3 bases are TGTGCCAGCAGCCGCAGGTCCGGGACTAACTACAATGAGCAGTTCTTC.

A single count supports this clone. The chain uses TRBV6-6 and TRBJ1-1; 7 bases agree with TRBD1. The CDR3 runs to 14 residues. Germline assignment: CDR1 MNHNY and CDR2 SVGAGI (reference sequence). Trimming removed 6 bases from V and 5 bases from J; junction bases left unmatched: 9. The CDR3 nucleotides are TGTGCCAGCAGGAGGGACAGCGGGGGGACTGAAGCTTTCTTT. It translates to CASRRDSGGTEAFF.